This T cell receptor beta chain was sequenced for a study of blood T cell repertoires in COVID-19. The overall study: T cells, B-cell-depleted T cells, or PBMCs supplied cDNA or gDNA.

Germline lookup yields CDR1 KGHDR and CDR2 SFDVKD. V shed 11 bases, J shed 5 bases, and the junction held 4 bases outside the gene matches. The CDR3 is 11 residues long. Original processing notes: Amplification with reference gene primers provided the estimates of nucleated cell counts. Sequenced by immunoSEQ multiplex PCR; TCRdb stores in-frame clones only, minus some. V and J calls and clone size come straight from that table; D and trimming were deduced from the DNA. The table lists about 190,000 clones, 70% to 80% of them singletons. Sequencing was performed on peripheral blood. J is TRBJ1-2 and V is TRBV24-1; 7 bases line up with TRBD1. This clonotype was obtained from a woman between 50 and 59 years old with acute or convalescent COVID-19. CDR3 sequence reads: CAIQGSYGYTF. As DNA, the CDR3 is TGTGCCATACAGGGGAGTTATGGCTACACCTTC.